The sequence of this TCR beta chain was determined in a study of blood T cell repertoires in COVID-19. Study information: Researchers got acute and convalescent COVID-19 samples from the United States, Italy and Spain.

TCRdb keeps only in-frame clones here, not all; method: immunoSEQ multiplex PCR. The sample yields about 240,000 clones, around 83% seen once. V dropped 4 bases and J dropped 3; count of bases not matched to a gene: 6. CDR1 is SGHRS and CDR2 is YFSETQ in the germline V gene. The CDR3 runs 14 residues. The rearrangement uses TRBV5-1 and TRBJ1-1; 7 nucleotides align to TRBD1. Sample: peripheral blood. The TCR comes from a woman aged 18-29 years with acute or convalescent COVID-19. The CDR3 here is CASSPTGLDTEAFF. In nucleotides, the CDR3 is TGCGCCAGCAGCCCGACAGGGTTGGACACTGAAGCTTTCTTT. Looking up the rest from reference TRBV5-1 and TRBJ1-1 gives the full variable domain: KAGVTQTPRYLIKTRGQQVTLSCSPISGHRSVSWYQQTPGQGLQFLFEYFSETQRNKGNFPGRFSGRQFSNSRSEMNVSTLELGDSALYLCASSPTGLDTEAFFGQGTRLTVV.